What follows are 17 T cell receptor beta chains derived from one specimen sequenced in a study of OX40 agonist ivuxolimab in advanced cancers. Only in-frame clones appear in the TCRdb table, and some are missing; sequencing was by immunoSEQ multiplex PCR. This sample carries 100,000 to 120,000 clones, 75% to 95% of them seen once, and the ten largest clones take 0.66%. Material: CD4+ or CD8+ T cells sorted from blood, obtained in a trial of the OX40 agonist ivuxolimab. The receptors originated from an adult with an advanced solid tumor such as melanoma, head and neck, liver or kidney cancer.

The gene calls are TRBV9 and TRBJ1-6; no firm D call. V dropped 2 bases and J dropped 7 bases, with 10 bases sitting between them. Germline V gene data show CDR1 as SGDLS and CDR2 as YYNGEE. The CDR3 covers 14 residues. This CDR3 reads CASSVLTENSPLHF. In nucleotides, the CDR3 is TGTGCCAGCAGCGTGCTAACGGAGAATTCACCCCTCCACTTT.

The V gene is TRBV7-2, the J gene TRBJ2-3; 8 nucleotides agree with TRBD2. The CDR3 has 18 residues. Germline CDR1 is SGHTA and CDR2 is FQGNSA. The V gene end was trimmed by 2 bases and the J gene end by 2 bases; junction bases not matched to a gene: 12. CDR3 sequence: CASSLFGGGPRSTDTQYF. The CDR3 coding sequence is TGTGCCAGCAGCTTATTTGGCGGGGGGCCCCGGTCCACAGATACGCAGTATTTT.

This chain connects TRBV30 to TRBJ2-1; 9 nucleotides align to TRBD2. The CDR3 consists of 15 residues. V lost 5 bases, J lost 6 bases, and 11 bases stayed unmatched. The germline gives CDR1 GTSNPN, CDR2 SVGIG (reference sequence). The CDR3 region has the DNA TGTGCCTGGGGAGGCGCGGGAGGGCCGGGCAATGAGCAGTTCTTC. Its translation is CAWGGAGGPGNEQFF.

V and J are TRBV18 and TRBJ2-7; 12 bases agree with TRBD1. Germline V gene lookup returns CDR1 KGHSH and CDR2 LQKENI. J lost 5 bases, V lost 2 bases, and 4 bases had no gene match. The CDR3 sequence is 15 residues long. The CDR3 DNA sequence: TGTGCCAGCTCACCAAAGGGACAGGGGGCCGACGAGCAGTACTTC. Translated, it gives CASSPKGQGADEQYF. Supplemented by reference TRBV18 and TRBJ2-7, the full variable domain reads NAGVMQNPRHLVRRRGQEARLRCSPMKGHSHVYWYRQLPEEGLKFMVYLQKENIIDESGMPKERFSAEFPKEGPSILRIQQVVRGDSAAYFCASSPKGQGADEQYFGPGTRLTVT.

The rearrangement links TRBV7-2 to TRBJ2-1, with a tentative D call TRBD1 (6 bases). V was pared by 5 bases and J by 4 bases, with 27 bases between. This CDR3 contains 19 residues. Germline values: CDR1 SGHTA, CDR2 FQGNSA. Here the CDR3 reads CASSPRFNSGQRIYNEQFF. The CDR3 DNA is TGTGCCAGCAGCCCCCGTTTTAATTCGGGACAACGTATATACAATGAGCAGTTCTTC.

This clone occurred a few times. The chain uses TRBV27 and TRBJ1-3; D unresolved. Trimming removed 5 bases at V and 1 base at J, with 15 bases between. CDR3 length: 16 residues. Germline-derived CDR1 and CDR2 are MNHEY and SMNVEV (reference sequence). The CDR3 DNA reads TGTGCCAGCAGTGCCTCCCCCCCTTCTTCTGGAAACACCATATATTTT. Its translation: CASSASPPSSGNTIYF.

The J gene is TRBJ2-5, the V gene TRBV6-1; D gene ambiguous. The CDR3 contains 15 residues. V dropped 4 bases and J dropped 1 base, with 13 bases sitting between them. Germline V gene lookup returns CDR1 MNHNS and CDR2 SASEGT. In DNA form, the CDR3 reads TGTGCCAGCAGTGGCTTCTGGGGATTCCAAGAGACCCAGTACTTC. This gives the protein CASSGFWGFQETQYF.

The chain recombines TRBV11-3 with TRBJ2-7; TRBD2 is a possible D gene (6 bases). The CDR3 extends over 15 amino acids. In germline, CDR1 is SGHNT, CDR2 YENEEA. Trimming left V 1 base short and J 6 bases short, with 16 bases between. CDR3 DNA sequence: TGTGCCAGCAGCTTAGGCGGACTACCGACCGCCGAGCAGTACTTC. Its translation is CASSLGGLPTAEQYF.

The J gene is TRBJ1-6, the V gene TRBV5-8, with a weak D call TRBD1 (5 bases). The CDR3 extends over 15 amino acids. CDR1 and CDR2 (germline): SGHTS, YDEGEE. The ends were cut back, 0 bases at V and 7 bases at J, with 11 bases in the middle. The CDR3 loop reads CASSLDLSGNSPLHF. CDR3 bases: TGTGCCAGCAGCTTGGATCTGTCAGGGAATTCACCCCTCCACTTT.

This rearrangement joins TRBV7-3 to TRBJ2-1, with 12 positions matching TRBD2. In germline, CDR1 is SGHTA, CDR2 FQGTGA. V was pared by 1 base and J by 7 bases, with 2 bases of the junction left unmatched. The CDR3 sequence is 15 residues long. This CDR3 reads CASSLRLAGVNEQFF. The CDR3 nucleotides read TGTGCCAGCAGCTTAAGACTAGCGGGAGTGAATGAGCAGTTCTTC.

The genes are TRBV9 and TRBJ1-2; 7 nucleotides align to TRBD1. J was trimmed by 4 bases and V by 4 bases; bases with no gene match: 10. The CDR3 has 15 residues. CDR1 is SGDLS, CDR2 YYNGEE, per germline. The DNA for the CDR3 is TGTGCCAGCAGCAGAGGACAGGCGCTCAGCTATGGCTACACCTTC. Amino acids: CASSRGQALSYGYTF.

V and J are TRBV7-2 and TRBJ1-2; the D gene is possibly TRBD1 (5 bases). This CDR3 is built from 14 residues. V was shortened by 5 bases and J by 5 bases, with 15 bases between the two germline ends. Germline CDR1 SGHTA, CDR2 FQGNSA. The CDR3 loop is CASSQAGVLYGYTF. DNA of the CDR3: TGTGCCAGCAGCCAAGCGGGGGTCCTGTATGGCTACACCTTC.

V is TRBV5-4 and J is TRBJ2-7; TRBD2 matches 8 bases. Losses at the gene ends were 2 bases for V and 0 bases for J; bases not matched to a gene: 1. CDR1 is SGHNT, CDR2 YYREEE, per germline (reference sequence). The CDR3 sequence is 14 residues long. Here the CDR3 DNA reads TGTGCCAGCAGCTTCGGGGGGGCCTCCTACGAGCAGTACTTC. This codes for CASSFGGASYEQYF.

The genes are TRBV19 and TRBJ1-2; D perhaps matches TRBD1 (6 bases). From germline, CDR1 is LNHDA and CDR2 SQIVND (reference sequence). The CDR3 length is 14 residues. V dropped 5 bases and J dropped 6 bases, with 16 bases sitting between them. As DNA, the CDR3 is TGTGCCAGTAGTCCACAGGGCGTAAGCGATGGCTACACCTTC. Amino acid sequence: CASSPQGVSDGYTF.

This clone was picked up one time. The gene calls are TRBV5-1 and TRBJ2-7; TRBD1 matches 12 bases. The ends lost 1 base at V and 5 bases at J; junction bases unmatched: 7. Germline loops: CDR1 SGHRS, CDR2 YFSETQ. CDR3 length equals 16 residues. DNA for the CDR3: TGCGCCAGCAGCTTGCAGGGACAGGGGGCATCCCACGAGCAGTACTTC. Translation: CASSLQGQGASHEQYF.

The V call is TRBV6-5, the J call TRBJ1-6; tentative D call: TRBD1 (6 bases). Trimming removed 8 bases from V and 5 bases from J, with 10 bases in between. CDR1 and CDR2 from the germline V gene are MNHEY and SVGAGI. The CDR3 is made up of 13 amino acids. The CDR3 here is CASLQGNNSPLHF. DNA of the CDR3: TGTGCCAGCCTCCAGGGGAATAATTCACCCCTCCACTTT.

V usage is TRBV6-1 and J usage is TRBJ1-2, with TRBD1 as a possible D gene (5 bases). The CDR3 is 17 amino acids. Germline V lookup: CDR1 MNHNS, CDR2 SASEGT. Trimming removed 2 bases from V and 4 bases from J, with 20 bases in between. CDR3 loop: CASSEQLGQTIAYGYTF. DNA of the CDR3: TGTGCCAGCAGTGAACAATTAGGACAAACCATCGCCTATGGCTACACCTTC.